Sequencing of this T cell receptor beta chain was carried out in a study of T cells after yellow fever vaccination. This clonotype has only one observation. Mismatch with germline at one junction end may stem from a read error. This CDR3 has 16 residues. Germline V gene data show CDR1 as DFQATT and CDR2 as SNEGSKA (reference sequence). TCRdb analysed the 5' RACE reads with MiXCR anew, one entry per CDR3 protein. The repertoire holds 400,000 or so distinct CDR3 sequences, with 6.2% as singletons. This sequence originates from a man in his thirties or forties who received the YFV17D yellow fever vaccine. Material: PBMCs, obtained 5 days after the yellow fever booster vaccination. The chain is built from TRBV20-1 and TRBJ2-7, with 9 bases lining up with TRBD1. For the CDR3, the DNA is TGCTGTGCTAGTAGTGGGGCAGGGACAGGGTCTTACGAGCAGTACTTC. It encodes CCASSGAGTGSYEQYF.